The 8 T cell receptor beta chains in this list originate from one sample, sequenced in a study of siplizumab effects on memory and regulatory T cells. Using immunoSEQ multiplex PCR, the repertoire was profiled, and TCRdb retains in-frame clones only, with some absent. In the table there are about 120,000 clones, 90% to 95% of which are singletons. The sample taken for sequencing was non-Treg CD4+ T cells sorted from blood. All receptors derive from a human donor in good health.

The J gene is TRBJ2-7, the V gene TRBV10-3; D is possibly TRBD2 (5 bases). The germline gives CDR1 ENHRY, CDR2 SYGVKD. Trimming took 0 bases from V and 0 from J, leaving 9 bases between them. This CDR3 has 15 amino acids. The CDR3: CAISESGLLSYEQYF. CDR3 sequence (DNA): TGTGCCATCAGTGAGTCTGGACTCCTCTCCTACGAGCAGTACTTC.

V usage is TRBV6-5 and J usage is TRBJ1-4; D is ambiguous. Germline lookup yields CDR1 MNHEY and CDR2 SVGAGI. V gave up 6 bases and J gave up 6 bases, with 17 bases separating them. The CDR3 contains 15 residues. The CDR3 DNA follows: TGTGCCAGCAGGTCCGTGGCCCCGGGTGATGAAAAACTGTTTTTT. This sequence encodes CASRSVAPGDEKLFF.

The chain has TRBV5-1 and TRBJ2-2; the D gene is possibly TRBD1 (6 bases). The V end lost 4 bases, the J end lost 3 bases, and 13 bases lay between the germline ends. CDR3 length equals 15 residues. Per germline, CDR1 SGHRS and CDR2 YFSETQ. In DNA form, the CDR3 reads TGCGCCAGCAGCGCCCAGGGGCCCCACACCGGGGAGCTGTTTTTT. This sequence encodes CASSAQGPHTGELFF.

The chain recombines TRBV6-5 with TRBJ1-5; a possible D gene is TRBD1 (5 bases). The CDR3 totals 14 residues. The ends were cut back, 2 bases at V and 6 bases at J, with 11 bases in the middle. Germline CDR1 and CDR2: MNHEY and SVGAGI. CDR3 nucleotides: TGTGCCAGCAGTTACCTAGGGAGGGGTCAGCCCCAGCATTTT. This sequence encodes CASSYLGRGQPQHF.

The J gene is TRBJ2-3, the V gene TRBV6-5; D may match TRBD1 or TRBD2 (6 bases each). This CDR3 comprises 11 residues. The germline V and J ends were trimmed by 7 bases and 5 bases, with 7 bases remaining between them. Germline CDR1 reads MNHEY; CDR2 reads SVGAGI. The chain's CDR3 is CASKGGDTQYF. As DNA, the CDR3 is TGTGCCAGCAAGGGGGGAGATACGCAGTATTTT.

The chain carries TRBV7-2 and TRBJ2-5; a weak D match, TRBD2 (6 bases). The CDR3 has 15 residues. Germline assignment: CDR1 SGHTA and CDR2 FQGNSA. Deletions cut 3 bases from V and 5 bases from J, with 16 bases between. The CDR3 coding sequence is TGTGCCAGCAGCTTTACTAGGGAGGCGTGGGAGACCCAGTACTTC. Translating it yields CASSFTREAWETQYF. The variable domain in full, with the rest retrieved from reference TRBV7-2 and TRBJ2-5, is GAGVSQSPSNKVTEKGKDVELRCDPISGHTALYWYRQSLGQGLEFLIYFQGNSAPDKSGLPSDRFSAERTGGSVSTLTIQRTQQEDSAVYLCASSFTREAWETQYFGPGTRLLVL.

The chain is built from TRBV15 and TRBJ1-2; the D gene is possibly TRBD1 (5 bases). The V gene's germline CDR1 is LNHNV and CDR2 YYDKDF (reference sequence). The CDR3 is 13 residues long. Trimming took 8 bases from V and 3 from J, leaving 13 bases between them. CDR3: CATGGQADYGYTF. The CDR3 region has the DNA TGTGCCACCGGGGGTCAGGCTGACTATGGCTACACCTTC.

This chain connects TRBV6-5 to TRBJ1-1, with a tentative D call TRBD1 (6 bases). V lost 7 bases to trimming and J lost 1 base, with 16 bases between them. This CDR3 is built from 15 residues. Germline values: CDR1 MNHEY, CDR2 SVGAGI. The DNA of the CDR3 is TGTGCCAGCACCTCCCTCGGGGGACAGAACACTGAAGCTTTCTTT. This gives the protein CASTSLGGQNTEAFF.